This passage covers 3 T cell receptor beta chains from one sample sequenced in a study of glioma-infiltrating T cells after dendritic cell vaccination. The assay was immunoSEQ multiplex PCR, and TCRdb's table has in-frame clones only and misses some. The sample comprises roughly 52,000 clones, approximately 85% of which are singletons, and 10% to 12% rests with the top ten. Here the sequenced sample was blood, taken before dendritic cell vaccination. The receptors derive from a human donor with glioblastoma.

The V gene is TRBV11-2, the J gene TRBJ1-2; D is unclear. CDR3 length: 11 residues. V was shortened by 4 bases and J by 7 bases, with 7 bases between the two germline ends. Germline CDR1 reads SGHAT; CDR2 reads FQNNGV. This chain's CDR3 is CASSSFPGYTF. For the CDR3, the DNA is TGTGCCAGCAGCTCCTTCCCTGGCTACACCTTC.

The V and J genes are TRBV11-2 and TRBJ2-7, with 7 bases that match TRBD1. V gave up 7 bases and J gave up 4 bases; unmatched junction bases: 10. Germline V CDR1 and CDR2: SGHAT, FQNNGV. The CDR3 spans 14 residues. The CDR3 coding sequence is TGTGCCAGCACCAACCCGGGACAGCCGTACGAGCAGTACTTC. Translation: CASTNPGQPYEQYF.

In its sample, this clone was seen a few times. The chain joins TRBV25-1 to TRBJ2-1, with D maybe TRBD2 (5 bases). The V gene's germline CDR1 is MGHDK and CDR2 SYGVNS. The V end lost 3 bases, the J end lost 5 bases, and 8 bases lay between the germline ends. CDR3 length equals 13 residues. The CDR3 sequence is CASSEGRHNEQFF. The CDR3 coding sequence is TGTGCCAGCAGTGAGGGGAGACACAATGAGCAGTTCTTC.